Below, 10 T cell receptor beta chains from the same sample are listed, as sequenced in a study of beta chain features in type 1 diabetes. Expressed TCRB transcripts were sequenced because the entire RNA isolate underwent reverse transcription. The repertoire was sequenced with immunoSEQ multiplex PCR; TCRdb's copy has only in-frame clones and lacks some. The sample has tens of thousands of clones; about 50% are singletons. These receptors are not linked to any known antigen. The study, taken as a whole, reports: Across all four CD4+ subsets, people with type 1 diabetes showed modestly shorter TCRB CDR3s.

The material sequenced was Tregs from blood. The source is a woman aged 35 to 49 with type 1 diabetes.

The sample holds a few counts of this clone. This chain connects TRBV2 to TRBJ1-4; D is possibly TRBD1 (6 bases). Deletions cut 0 bases from V and 8 bases from J, with 16 bases between. Germline CDR1 SNHLY, CDR2 FYNNEI. The CDR3 extends over 16 amino acids. This chain's CDR3 is CASSEALRGGREKLFF. CDR3 coding DNA: TGTGCCAGCAGTGAAGCGCTTCGGGGGGGCCGAGAAAAACTGTTTTTT.

This clone was counted between two and nine times. V is TRBV19 and J is TRBJ1-5; TRBD1 agrees at 7 bases. This CDR3 has 13 amino acids. Trimming removed 9 bases from V and 5 bases from J; junction bases left unmatched: 7. Per germline, CDR1 LNHDA and CDR2 SQIVND (reference sequence). The CDR3, as DNA: TGTGCCAGCACGACAGGGTTTGATCAGCCCCAGCATTTT. This gives the protein CASTTGFDQPQHF.

V and J are TRBV5-1 and TRBJ2-3; no clear D. Germline lookup yields CDR1 SGHRS and CDR2 YFSETQ. This CDR3 is 16 amino acids long. V was trimmed by 0 bases and J by 2 bases, leaving 13 bases between them. CDR3 sequence: CASSLAAASITDTQYF. CDR3 nucleotides: TGCGCCAGCAGCTTGGCCGCGGCGTCGATCACAGATACGCAGTATTTT. Full variable domain (outside the CDR3, taken from reference TRBV5-1 and TRBJ2-3): KAGVTQTPRYLIKTRGQQVTLSCSPISGHRSVSWYQQTPGQGLQFLFEYFSETQRNKGNFPGRFSGRQFSNSRSEMNVSTLELGDSALYLCASSLAAASITDTQYFGPGTRLTVL.

This rearrangement joins TRBV9 to TRBJ2-3, with TRBD1 matching 8 bases. The CDR3 totals 13 residues. The trim removed 7 bases at V and 0 bases at J, leaving 1 base unmatched. Looked up from germline, CDR1 is SGDLS and CDR2 is YYNGEE. Here the CDR3 DNA reads TGTGCCAGCGGGACAGGTAGCACAGATACGCAGTATTTT. It is translated as CASGTGSTDTQYF.

This clone was recorded a few times. This chain links TRBV5-1 with TRBJ1-2; the match to TRBD1 covers 8 bases. The CDR3 is 14 amino acids. Germline V CDR1 and CDR2: SGHRS, YFSETQ. Trimming removed 2 bases from V and 8 bases from J; junction bases left unmatched: 8. In DNA form, the CDR3 reads TGCGCCAGCAGCTTTCAGCAGGGGGCGGGCGGCTACACCTTC. The encoded protein is CASSFQQGAGGYTF. Supplemented by reference TRBV5-1 and TRBJ1-2, the full variable domain reads KAGVTQTPRYLIKTRGQQVTLSCSPISGHRSVSWYQQTPGQGLQFLFEYFSETQRNKGNFPGRFSGRQFSNSRSEMNVSTLELGDSALYLCASSFQQGAGGYTFGSGTRLTVV.

This chain links TRBV28 with TRBJ2-1; TRBD2 matches at 8 bases. The CDR3 has 15 residues. Trimming took 4 bases from V and 5 from J; bases not matched to a gene: 7. Germline V gene lookup returns CDR1 MDHEN and CDR2 SYDVKM. CDR3 in amino acids: CASSSPGLVHNEQFF. Here the CDR3 DNA reads TGTGCCAGCAGTTCGCCGGGACTAGTCCACAATGAGCAGTTCTTC.

The chain combines TRBV7-3 with TRBJ2-7; perhaps TRBD2 as D (7 bases). The CDR3 runs to 14 residues. Trimming took off 5 bases at V and 3 bases at J, with 14 bases between the two ends. Germline CDR1 reads SGHTA; CDR2 reads FQGTGA. The CDR3 region has the DNA TGTGCCAGCAGCCAAGGGGGGAGGGGCTACGAGCAGTACTTC. Translated: CASSQGGRGYEQYF.

For this clone: One junction end does not reproduce the germline sequence, and a read error may be involved. The chain has TRBV7-2 and TRBJ2-5; D uncertain. The CDR3 spans 12 residues. Germline loops: CDR1 SGHTA, CDR2 FQGNSA. CDR3 bases: TGTGCCAGCAGCTTAGCGTTGGCTGTCGCGGACTTC. Translating gives CASSLALAVADF.

On this clone itself: One junction end does not reproduce the germline sequence, and a read error may be involved. The rearrangement links TRBV28 to TRBJ2-7; D possibly corresponds to TRBD2 (5 bases). The CDR3 spans 13 residues. In germline, CDR1 is MDHEN, CDR2 SYDVKM. The CDR3 loop reads CACSLIGAYEQYF. In DNA form, the CDR3 reads TGTGCCTGCAGTTTAATCGGGGCCTACGAGCAGTACTTC.

The rearrangement uses TRBV5-1 and TRBJ2-5, with TRBD1 matching 10 bases. The CDR3 runs 16 residues. In germline, CDR1 is SGHRS, CDR2 YFSETQ. The trim removed 4 bases at V and 0 bases at J, leaving 6 bases unmatched. CDR3 nucleotides: TGCGCCAGCAGCACTGGGACAGGGGTGTACCAAGAGACCCAGTACTTC. Residues: CASSTGTGVYQETQYF.